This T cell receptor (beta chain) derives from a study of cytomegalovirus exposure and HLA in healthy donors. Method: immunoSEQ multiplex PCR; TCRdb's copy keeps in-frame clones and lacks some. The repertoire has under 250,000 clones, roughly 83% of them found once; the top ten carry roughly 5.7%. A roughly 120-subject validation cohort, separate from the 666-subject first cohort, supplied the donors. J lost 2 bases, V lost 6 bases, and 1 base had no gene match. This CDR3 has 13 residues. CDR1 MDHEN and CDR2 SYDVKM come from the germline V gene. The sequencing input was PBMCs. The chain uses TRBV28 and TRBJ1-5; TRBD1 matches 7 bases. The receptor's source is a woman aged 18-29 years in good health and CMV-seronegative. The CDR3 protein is CASSTGGNQPQHF. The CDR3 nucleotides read TGTGCCAGCAGCACAGGGGGCAATCAGCCCCAGCATTTT.